This passage covers 29 T cell receptor beta chains from one sample sequenced in a study of radiotherapy plus CTLA-4 blockade in lung cancer. Generated by immunoSEQ multiplex PCR, the TCRdb table keeps only in-frame clones and is missing some. The sample contains 55,000 to 80,000 clones, approximately 80% of which appear only once. This material consisted of peripheral blood, taken from a patient treated with radiotherapy plus ipilimumab. The receptors stem from a human donor with non-small cell lung cancer who had a complete response to radiotherapy plus ipilimumab.

This chain links TRBV5-6 with TRBJ1-1; D is unclear. This CDR3 has 14 amino acids. Germline CDR1 and CDR2: SGHDT and YYEEEE. V lost 1 base and J lost 10, with 17 bases in between. The CDR3 reads CASSLQRTRQRAFF. The DNA of the CDR3 is TGTGCCAGCAGCTTGCAACGAACCCGACAAAGAGCTTTCTTT.

This clone was picked up a small number of times. The chain recombines TRBV9 with TRBJ2-2; D is unresolved. Germline V gene lookup returns CDR1 SGDLS and CDR2 YYNGEE. Trimming removed 3 bases from V and 3 bases from J, with 6 bases in between. This CDR3 has 13 amino acids. The DNA for the CDR3 is TGTGCCAGCAGCGCGTGGGACACCGGGGAGCTGTTTTTT. It codes for CASSAWDTGELFF.

The V gene is TRBV30, the J gene TRBJ2-4; possibly TRBD2 for D (5 bases). This CDR3 spans 16 amino acids. Trimming shortened V by 3 bases and J by 0 bases, and 15 bases separated the two germline ends. Germline assignment: CDR1 GTSNPN and CDR2 SVGIG (reference sequence). In nucleotides, the CDR3 is TGTGCCTGGAGAGATGGGCTAGCCTTAGCCAAAAACATTCAGTACTTC. Translating gives CAWRDGLALAKNIQYF. Drawing the rest from reference TRBV30 and TRBJ2-4, the complete variable domain is SQTIHQWPATLVQPVGSPLSLECTVEGTSNPNLYWYRQAAGRGLQLLFYSVGIGQISSEVPQNLSASRPQDRQFILSSKKLLLSDSGFYLCAWRDGLALAKNIQYFGAGTRLSVL.

The chain couples TRBV27 to TRBJ2-1; 15 nucleotides align to TRBD2. J gave up 5 bases and V 5 bases, and 7 bases lay outside the gene matches. The germline gives CDR1 MNHEY, CDR2 SMNVEV (reference sequence). This CDR3 is built from 17 residues. The CDR3 bases are TGTGCCAGCAGTCCCCGAGGGACTAGCGGGGGGAACAATGAGCAGTTCTTC. As protein: CASSPRGTSGGNNEQFF.

The V call is TRBV30, the J call TRBJ2-5, with D possibly being TRBD2 (6 bases). The CDR3 runs to 14 residues. V lost 5 bases and J 5 bases, leaving 18 bases between the germline ends. Germline V gene lookup returns CDR1 GTSNPN and CDR2 SVGIG (reference sequence). CDR3 sequence reads: CAWGRLVRMETQYF. DNA of the CDR3: TGTGCCTGGGGCAGACTAGTTAGGATGGAGACCCAGTACTTC.

The chain joins TRBV18 to TRBJ1-2, with unresolved D. The CDR3 runs 14 residues. Germline CDR1 and CDR2: KGHSH and LQKENI. V lost 2 bases to trimming and J lost 7 bases, with 14 bases between them. CDR3 amino acids: CASSPSTAVIGYTF. CDR3 sequence (DNA): TGTGCCAGCTCACCATCTACCGCGGTTATTGGCTACACCTTC.

V usage is TRBV30 and J usage is TRBJ2-6; 7 positions match TRBD1. CDR3 length: 15 residues. V shed 4 bases, J shed 2 bases, and the junction held 5 bases outside the gene matches. Germline CDR1 and CDR2: GTSNPN and SVGIG (reference sequence). CDR3 sequence reads: CAWTTGNPGANVLTF. CDR3 DNA sequence: TGTGCCTGGACGACAGGGAACCCTGGGGCCAACGTCCTGACTTTC.

A few counts support this clone. The chain is built from TRBV19 and TRBJ1-1; 10 nucleotides align to TRBD1. Germline CDR1 LNHDA, CDR2 SQIVND (reference sequence). The CDR3 totals 14 residues. With 7 bases clipped from V and 6 bases from J, the junction kept 8 bases outside the gene matches. Here the CDR3 DNA reads TGTGCCAGTATTAAATTCGGGACAGGGGCTGAAGCTTTCTTT. This encodes CASIKFGTGAEAFF.

Comments on this clone: Within the sample, other DNA sequences also encode this same CDR3. The chain recombines TRBV7-2 with TRBJ2-3; tentatively, D is TRBD1 or TRBD2 (6 bases each). The CDR3 contains 16 residues. Trimming shortened V by 5 bases and J by 2 bases, and 17 bases separated the two germline ends. Germline V CDR1 and CDR2: SGHTA, FQGNSA. The CDR3 here is CASSPGGLIVTDTQYF. Written as DNA, the CDR3 is TGTGCCAGCAGCCCCGGGGGCTTAATAGTCACAGATACGCAGTATTTT.

As DNA, the CDR3 is TGTGCCAGCAGCTTATTAAACCTGGACTGTTACGAGCAGTACGTC. Translating gives CASSLLNLDCYEQYV. The genes are TRBV7-6 and TRBJ2-7; D might be TRBD2 (5 bases). This CDR3 is built from 15 residues. The ends were cut back, 2 bases at V and 4 bases at J, with 15 bases in the middle. Germline-derived CDR1 and CDR2 are SGHVS and FNYEAQ.

This chain links TRBV6-5 with TRBJ2-2; 7 bases map to TRBD2. Germline V lookup: CDR1 MNHEY, CDR2 SVGAGI. J lost 7 bases, V lost 2 bases, and 7 bases had no gene match. The CDR3 is made up of 15 amino acids. The CDR3 sequence: CASSYQAGRIGELFF. CDR3 DNA: TGTGCCAGCAGTTACCAAGCGGGGAGGATCGGGGAGCTGTTTTTT.

The chain uses TRBV20-1 and TRBJ1-2, with no clear D. This CDR3 has 11 residues. From germline, CDR1 is DFQATT and CDR2 SNEGSKA (reference sequence). The V and J ends lost 4 bases and 10 bases respectively, with 13 bases between them. The CDR3 DNA is TGCAGTGCTACCGGGAAAGAAGCCTACACCTTC. It specifies CSATGKEAYTF.

The V and J genes are TRBV6-6 and TRBJ1-1, with D hard to call. The CDR3 extends over 15 amino acids. Germline loops: CDR1 MNHNY, CDR2 SVGAGI (reference sequence). The germline V and J ends were trimmed by 6 bases and 5 bases, with 19 bases remaining between them. The CDR3 DNA follows: TGTGCCAGCAGAGCACCGGGCCTTAGTGGAACTGAAGCTTTCTTT. Protein: CASRAPGLSGTEAFF.

In regard to this clone: In the same sample, other DNA sequences code for this CDR3. The rearrangement joins TRBV30 to TRBJ1-6; D is ambiguous. Germline CDR1 and CDR2: GTSNPN and SVGIG (reference sequence). Between the trimmed V and J ends, which lost 0 bases and 0 bases, there was a span of 3 bases. This CDR3 is built from 14 residues. CDR3: CAWSVDSYNSPLHF. The CDR3 region has the DNA TGTGCCTGGAGTGTAGACTCCTATAATTCACCCCTCCACTTT.

The rearrangement links TRBV6-5 to TRBJ2-2, with 7 nucleotides matching TRBD1. The V and J ends lost 5 bases and 2 bases, in that order; junction bases with no gene match: 5. Germline V lookup: CDR1 MNHEY, CDR2 SVGAGI. This CDR3 is 15 amino acids long. The CDR3 DNA is TGTGCCAGCAGTGGACAGGTTTTTAACACCGGGGAGCTGTTTTTT. Its translation is CASSGQVFNTGELFF.

The chain uses TRBV6-1 and TRBJ1-2, with TRBD1 matching 7 bases. The germline gives CDR1 MNHNS, CDR2 SASEGT. The V and J ends lost 1 base and 8 bases, in that order; junction bases with no gene match: 4. This CDR3 is 13 amino acids long. The CDR3 region has the DNA TGTGCCAGCAGTGAAGGACAGGGACAGGGCTACACCTTC. Translating it yields CASSEGQGQGYTF.

In nucleotides, the CDR3 is TGTGCCAGCCGACCGATTAGGGCCAAGGGGGGGTATGGCTACACCTTC. Its protein is CASRPIRAKGGYGYTF. The chain joins TRBV11-2 to TRBJ1-2; possible D gene TRBD1, 6 bases. Per the germline V gene, CDR1 is SGHAT and CDR2 is FQNNGV. V was trimmed by 8 bases and J by 5 bases, leaving 24 bases between them. The CDR3 is 16 residues long.

This clone was counted a single time. The V gene is TRBV25-1, the J gene TRBJ1-1; D uncertain. Germline CDR1 is MGHDK and CDR2 is SYGVNS. V was trimmed by 6 bases and J by 0 bases, leaving 8 bases between them. The CDR3 totals 13 residues. The CDR3 sequence: CASRQALNTEAFF. The CDR3 DNA reads TGTGCCAGCAGACAAGCACTGAACACTGAAGCTTTCTTT. The complete variable domain, with remaining parts taken from reference TRBV25-1 and TRBJ1-1, reads EADIYQTPRYLVIGTGKKITLECSQTMGHDKMYWYQQDPGMELHLIHYSYGVNSTEKGDLSSESTVSRIRTEHFPLTLESARPSHTSQYLCASRQALNTEAFFGQGTRLTVV.

The chain has TRBV4-3 and TRBJ2-1, with 9 positions matching TRBD1. CDR1 LGHNA and CDR2 YSLEER come from the germline V gene. J was trimmed by 6 bases and V by 4 bases; bases with no gene match: 13. The CDR3 length is 17 residues. The CDR3 DNA sequence: TGCGCCAGCAGCCGACAAAGAGTAGGGACAGGGCTCAATGAGCAGTTCTTC. It yields the protein CASSRQRVGTGLNEQFF.

Worth noting for this clone: An end of the junction does not agree with germline; a read error may underlie this. The chain couples TRBV7-2 to TRBJ1-6; tentative D call: TRBD1 (5 bases). The CDR3 is 18 residues long. The germline V gene encodes CDR1 SGHTA and CDR2 FQGNSA. The CDR3, as DNA: TGTGCCAGCAGCCCCCTGGGAGTGGGGGGATCCTATAATTCACCCCTCTACTTT. Amino acids: CASSPLGVGGSYNSPLYF.

The DNA of the CDR3 is TGTGCCAGCAGCCAAGGCTCGGTTAGGGAGCAGTACTTC. This codes for CASSQGSVREQYF. The V gene is TRBV14, the J gene TRBJ2-7, with D uncertain. CDR3 length equals 13 residues. Germline CDR1 and CDR2: SGHDN and FVKESK. The V gene lost 1 base and the J gene lost 7 bases, with 11 bases spanning the gap. The full variable domain, completed using reference TRBV14 and TRBJ2-7, is EAGVTQFPSHSVIEKGQTVTLRCDPISGHDNLYWYRRVMGKEIKFLLHFVKESKQDESGMPNNRFLAERTGGTYSTLKVQPAELEDSGVYFCASSQGSVREQYFGPGTRLTVT.

Only a few counts were recorded for this clone. The chain is built from TRBV11-3 and TRBJ2-3, with 11 bases aligning to TRBD2. V trimming: 1 base; J trimming: 5 bases; junction bases outside the gene matches: 8. Germline CDR1 reads SGHNT; CDR2 reads YENEEA. This CDR3 comprises 17 residues. The chain's CDR3 is CASSLGGLAGGRDTQYF. The CDR3 DNA is TGTGCCAGCAGCTTAGGGGGTCTAGCGGGAGGAAGAGATACGCAGTATTTT.

This clone appeared a single time. CDR3 in amino acids: CASGQSNQPQHF. The CDR3 DNA sequence: TGTGCCAGCGGACAGAGCAATCAGCCCCAGCATTTT. The chain joins TRBV6-1 to TRBJ1-5, with D possibly matching TRBD1 (6 bases). The germline V gene encodes CDR1 MNHNS and CDR2 SASEGT. V was shortened by 8 bases and J by 1 base, with 6 bases between the two germline ends. The CDR3 sequence is 12 residues long.

The chain joins TRBV30 to TRBJ2-3; D might be TRBD2 (6 bases). V was shortened by 0 bases and J by 4 bases, with 14 bases between the two germline ends. This CDR3 contains 15 residues. Germline CDR1 GTSNPN, CDR2 SVGIG (reference sequence). CDR3 bases: TGTGCCTGGAGTGTACCGGGGGTGGGCGCAGATACGCAGTATTTT. This translates into CAWSVPGVGADTQYF.

This clone appeared a single time. The CDR3 DNA follows: TGTGCCAGCAGCTTAGATCAGGGGGCTTACGAGCAGTACGTC. Its protein product is CASSLDQGAYEQYV. V gene TRBV7-2 combines with J gene TRBJ2-7, with TRBD1 matching over 8 bases. Germline assignment: CDR1 SGHTA and CDR2 FQGNSA. The junction had 3 bases not matched to a gene; V was cut back by 1 base and J by 4 bases. This CDR3 has 14 amino acids.

This clone occurred once. The CDR3 region has the DNA TGTGCCAGCTCACCACCAAGCGGACACACTGAAGCTTTCTTT. As protein: CASSPPSGHTEAFF. This chain uses TRBV18 with TRBJ1-1, with D unresolved. CDR1 is KGHSH and CDR2 is LQKENI in the germline V gene. The V gene lost 0 bases and the J gene lost 3 bases, with 8 bases spanning the gap. CDR3 length equals 14 residues.

The gene calls are TRBV2 and TRBJ2-5; tentative D call: TRBD2 (5 bases). Germline CDR1 and CDR2: SNHLY and FYNNEI. This CDR3 has 16 amino acids. V lost 6 bases and J lost 0, with 17 bases in between. The CDR3 DNA sequence: TGTGCCAGCAGGGGGTGGGGAGCCGGGTACCAAGAGACCCAGTACTTC. As protein: CASRGWGAGYQETQYF.

V usage is TRBV7-6 and J usage is TRBJ1-6; possibly TRBD1 for D (6 bases). CDR1 and CDR2 from the germline V gene are SGHVS and FNYEAQ. The V end lost 0 bases, the J end lost 7 bases, and 19 bases lay between the germline ends. The CDR3 is made up of 18 amino acids. The CDR3 nucleotides read TGTGCCAGCAGCTTAGCGGGAGGCGGAGGGGGAAGAAATTCACCCCTCCACTTT. It translates to CASSLAGGGGGRNSPLHF.

The chain combines TRBV6-6 with TRBJ2-7; the match to TRBD1 covers 8 bases. Trimming at V came to 4 bases and at J to 3 bases, leaving 5 bases not matched to a gene. CDR3 length: 14 residues. Germline CDR1 reads MNHNY; CDR2 reads SVGAGI (reference sequence). As DNA, the CDR3 is TGTGCCAGCAGTTCCCCAGGGGGCGGCTACGAGCAGTACGTC. As protein: CASSSPGGGYEQYV.